Presented here are 5 T cell receptor beta chains from one specimen sequenced in a study of control samples from healthy donors and cancer patients. Sequencing used immunoSEQ multiplex PCR; TCRdb keeps in-frame clones, though not all of them. The sample includes 150,000 to 200,000 clones, 85% to 90% of them seen just once. Sequenced input: blood. Receptor source: a woman between 50 and 59 years old in good health.

V gene TRBV28 combines with J gene TRBJ2-2, with D tentatively TRBD2 (5 bases). V was pared by 4 bases and J by 5 bases, with 14 bases between. The CDR3 totals 15 residues. Germline V gene sequence: CDR1 MDHEN, CDR2 SYDVKM. The CDR3 is CASSSPGKGTGELFF. CDR3 DNA sequence: TGTGCCAGCAGTTCTCCGGGGAAAGGGACCGGGGAGCTGTTTTTT.

V and J are TRBV9 and TRBJ2-7; D gene unclear. CDR3 length equals 14 residues. V lost 0 bases, J lost 3 bases, and 10 bases lay in between. Per the germline V gene, CDR1 is SGDLS and CDR2 is YYNGEE. The CDR3: CASSVGPANYEQYF. Here the CDR3 DNA reads TGTGCCAGCAGCGTAGGGCCGGCGAACTACGAGCAGTACTTC.

The CDR3 is CAWTRDRAGTEAFF. Written as DNA, the CDR3 is TGTGCCTGGACCCGGGACAGGGCTGGCACTGAAGCTTTCTTT. This chain uses TRBV30 with TRBJ1-1, with 9 bases that match TRBD1. Germline CDR1 is GTSNPN and CDR2 is SVGIG (reference sequence). Germline trimming cut 4 bases from V and 4 bases from J; bases unmatched to any gene: 7. This CDR3 has 14 residues.

This chain uses TRBV4-1 with TRBJ2-1; TRBD1 is a possible D gene (6 bases). The CDR3 spans 14 residues. The V gene lost 6 bases and the J gene lost 5 bases, with 14 bases spanning the gap. Germline CDR1 MGHRA, CDR2 YSYEKL. Written as DNA, the CDR3 is TGCGCCAGCAGGACCTGGACAGCTCACAATGAGCAGTTCTTC. Amino acid sequence: CASRTWTAHNEQFF.

The V call is TRBV6-1, the J call TRBJ1-6, with D hard to call. The ends were cut back, 0 bases at V and 7 bases at J, with 13 bases in the middle. Germline loops: CDR1 MNHNS, CDR2 SASEGT. The CDR3 has 16 amino acids. The CDR3 bases are TGTGCCAGCAGTGAAGCGCTCCGCGGCTTGAATTCACCCCTCCACTTT. This codes for CASSEALRGLNSPLHF.